The entry below describes one TCR beta chain. Trimming removed 3 bases at V and 5 bases at J, with 16 bases between. The germline V gene encodes CDR1 MGHRA and CDR2 YSYEKL. The CDR3 extends over 15 amino acids. This specimen comes from a study of blood T cell repertoires in COVID-19. The method was immunoSEQ multiplex PCR; TCRdb's version includes in-frame clones alone and lacks a portion of them. The repertoire includes some 240,000 clones, less than 90% of them detected once, and more than 1.5% sits in the top ten. The J gene is TRBJ1-2, the V gene TRBV4-1; TRBD1 is a possible D gene (6 bases). This clonotype was obtained from a woman aged 40 to 49 who had recovered from COVID-19. The specimen sequenced was peripheral blood. Here the CDR3 DNA reads TGCGCCAGCAGCCAGAGGGGGGGACAAGGGTATGGCTACACCTTC. Its protein product is CASSQRGGQGYGYTF.